Listed below are T cell receptor beta chains from one sample, sequenced in a study of blood T cell repertoires in COVID-19. Libraries were prepared by immunoSEQ multiplex PCR; TCRdb keeps only in-frame clonotypes and omits some of them. The profile shows about 170,000 clones, around four fifths of them singletons. What was sequenced was PBMCs or T cells enriched from blood (not recorded which). The receptors stem from a woman in her fifties or sixties who had recovered from COVID-19. The CDR3 runs from the conserved cysteine through the conserved F or W. The D gene is left open where the match is weak. For some rows the clone size is stated as once, few or many, or as a class when expanded; others skip it.

TRBJ1-4,.,TRBV7-9,.,TGTGCCAGCAGCTTAGCCTCGGCAGGGCTCGGCGAAAAACTGTTTTTT,CASSLASAGLGEKLFF
TRBJ1-5,.,TRBV7-9,.,TGTGCCAGCAGCTACGGAGGCCCAAATCAGCCCCAGCATTTT,CASSYGGPNQPQHF
TRBJ1-2,few,TRBV7-2,.,TGTGCCAGCAGCTTAGTCGGACAGTCCGGCTACACCTTC,CASSLVGQSGYTF
TRBJ1-3,once,TRBV7-9,.,TGTGCCAGCAGCTTAGCGGCAGATCCCTTCTCTGGAAACACCATATATTTT,CASSLAADPFSGNTIYF
TRBJ1-2,.,TRBV19,TRBD1,TGTGCCAGTAGTACCCGGGACAGGGACGGCTACACCTTC,CASSTRDRDGYTF
TRBJ1-2,.,TRBV5-1,TRBD1,TGCGCCAGCAGCAGGGAACCGGGACAGGGAAACTATGGCTACACCTTC,CASSREPGQGNYGYTF
TRBJ2-2,once,TRBV5-4,.,TGTGCCAGCAGTCGTAACACCGGGGAGCTGTTTTTT,CASSRNTGELFF
TRBJ2-3,.,TRBV19,TRBD1,TGTGCCAGTAGTACAGGACAGGGGGTTAGCGCAGATACGCAGTATTTT,CASSTGQGVSADTQYF
TRBJ2-4,.,TRBV7-9,TRBD2,TGTGCCAGCAGCCTGGGGAATCTAGCGGGAGGGTCGAAAAACATTCAGTACTTC,CASSLGNLAGGSKNIQYF
TRBJ1-5,.,TRBV28,TRBD1,TGTGCCAGCAGTTCCTCCAAGTGGGACAGTTATCAGCCCCAGCATTTT,CASSSSKWDSYQPQHF
TRBJ1-2,.,TRBV15,.,TGTGCCACCAGCAGAGATCAAGGGGCCGCCTATGGCTACACCTTC,CATSRDQGAAYGYTF
TRBJ1-2,few,TRBV4-2,TRBD1,TGTGCCAGCAGCAAAGATAGGGACAGGGGCCCTGGCTACACCTTC,CASSKDRDRGPGYTF
TRBJ1-5,.,TRBV5-1,.,TGCGCCAGCAGTTTTACAGGCAATCAGCCCCAGCATTTT,CASSFTGNQPQHF
TRBJ1-3,.,TRBV5-1,.,TGCGCCAGCAGCTTGACTCTCGGGAACACCATATATTTT,CASSLTLGNTIYF
TRBJ2-1,.,TRBV19,TRBD2,TGTGCCAGTAGTATAGAGAGCGGGAGGCCGGGGTACAATGAGCAGTTCTTC,CASSIESGRPGYNEQFF
TRBJ2-3,.,TRBV5-1,.,TGCGCCAGCACCACCTCCGGCACCCGACAGGATACGCAGTATTTT,CASTTSGTRQDTQYF
TRBJ1-1,.,TRBV28,.,TGTGCCACCCCACCCGACAGATTGAACACTGAAGCTTTCTTT,CATPPDRLNTEAFF
TRBJ1-1,.,TRBV9,TRBD1,TGTGCCAGCAGCCGGACAGGGATGTTAAACACTGAAGCTTTCTTT,CASSRTGMLNTEAFF
TRBJ2-4,.,TRBV7-2,TRBD2,TGTGCCAGCAGCTCTCGGGGGGTGCAGTACTTC,CASSSRGVQYF
TRBJ2-1,few,TRBV2,.,TGTGCCAGCAGCCTCCTTACTGCCAATGAGCAGTTCTTC,CASSLLTANEQFF
TRBJ2-4,.,TRBV5-1,TRBD1,TGCGCCAGCAGCTCCGGGACAGGGAAAAACATTCAGTACTTC,CASSSGTGKNIQYF
TRBJ1-5,.,TRBV19,TRBD1,TGTGCCAGTAGTATTGGGACAGCCTATAGCAATCAGCCCCAGCATTTT,CASSIGTAYSNQPQHF
TRBJ2-2,.,TRBV29-1,TRBD1,TGCAGCGCCGCAGGGGGCTCGAACACCGGGGAGCTGTTTTTT,CSAAGGSNTGELFF
TRBJ1-2,.,TRBV7-9,.,TGTGCCAGCGTCGCCGGGGGGGAGGCCAGACACTATGGCTACACCTTC,CASVAGGEARHYGYTF
TRBJ1-2,.,TRBV18,.,TGTGCCAGCTCACGCGGACAGCAGTATGGCTACACCTTC,CASSRGQQYGYTF
TRBJ1-2,few,TRBV5-4,TRBD1,TGTGCCAGCAGCCAGACAGGGGGTGGCTATGGCTACACCTTC,CASSQTGGGYGYTF
TRBJ1-4,once,TRBV28,.,TGTGCCAGCAGTTGGGCAGGGGAAAAACTGTTTTTT,CASSWAGEKLFF
TRBJ2-3,.,TRBV10-1,.,TGCGCCAGCAGTGTATTGACTACCACAGATACGCAGTATTTT,CASSVLTTTDTQYF
TRBJ1-2,once,TRBV18,.,TGTGCCAGCTCGGGGACTAAGAAGGGCGTCACCTTC,CASSGTKKGVTF
TRBJ2-1,once,TRBV7-6,TRBD2,TGTGCCAGCAGCCGAAAGACTAGCGGGTTAAACAATGAGCAGTTCTTC,CASSRKTSGLNNEQFF
TRBJ1-4,.,TRBV2,.,TGTGCCAGCGTACTAAACTTTAATGAAAAACTGTTTTTT,CASVLNFNEKLFF
TRBJ2-2,.,TRBV10-2,TRBD2,TGCGCCAGCAGTGACAGCGGGAGGGCCGGGGAGCTGTTTTTT,CASSDSGRAGELFF
TRBJ2-6,once,TRBV20-1,TRBD2,TGCAGTGCTAGTCCGCGGGGCAGCGGGGGCTCTGGGGCCAACGTCCTGACTTTC,CSASPRGSGGSGANVLTF
TRBJ2-1,.,TRBV20-1,TRBD1,TGCAGTGCTAGTGAGGGGGCGAGGAATGAGCAGTTCTTC,CSASEGARNEQFF
TRBJ1-4,.,TRBV7-2,TRBD1,TGTGCCAGCAGCCAGGGACAGGGAGGCGAAAAACTGTTTTTT,CASSQGQGGEKLFF
TRBJ1-5,.,TRBV6-1,TRBD1,TGTGCCAGCAGTGAAAACAGGGGGCTCAATCAGCCCCAGCATTTT,CASSENRGLNQPQHF
TRBJ2-1,few,TRBV29-1,.,TGCAGCGCTGATAGCGGAGGCAATGAGCAGTTCTTC,CSADSGGNEQFF
TRBJ1-6,few,TRBV7-9,TRBD1,TGTGCCAGCGGGGACAGGTTAAGTTCACCCCTCCACTTT,CASGDRLSSPLHF
TRBJ1-5,.,TRBV19,.,TGTGCCAGTAGTAAAAGGGGGTCGGATACTCAGCCCCAGCATTTT,CASSKRGSDTQPQHF